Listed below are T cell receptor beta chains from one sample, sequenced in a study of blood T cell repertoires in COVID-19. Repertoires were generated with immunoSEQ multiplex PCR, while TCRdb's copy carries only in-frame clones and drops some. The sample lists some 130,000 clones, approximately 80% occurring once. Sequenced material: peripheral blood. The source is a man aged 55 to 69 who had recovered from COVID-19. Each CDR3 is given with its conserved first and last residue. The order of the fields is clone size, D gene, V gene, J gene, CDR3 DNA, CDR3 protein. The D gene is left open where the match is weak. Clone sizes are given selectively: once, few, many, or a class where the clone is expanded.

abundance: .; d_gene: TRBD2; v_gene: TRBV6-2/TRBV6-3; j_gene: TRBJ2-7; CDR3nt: TGTGCCAGCAGTTCCTTTCGTAGCGGGAGGATATACGAGCAGTACTTC; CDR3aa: CASSSFRSGRIYEQYF
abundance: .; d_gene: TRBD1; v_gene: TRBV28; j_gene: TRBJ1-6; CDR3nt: TGTGCCAGCAGAGCATTGGACAGGCGGGATTCACCCCTCCACTTT; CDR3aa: CASRALDRRDSPLHF
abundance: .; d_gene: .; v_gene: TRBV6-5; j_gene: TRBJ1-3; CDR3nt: TGTGCCAGCAGACCCATCTCGGGCTCTGGAAACACCATATATTTT; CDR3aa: CASRPISGSGNTIYF
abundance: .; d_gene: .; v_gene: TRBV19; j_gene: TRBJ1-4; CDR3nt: TGTGCCAGTACCCCTGGCGGGAATAATGAAAAACTGTTTTTT; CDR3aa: CASTPGGNNEKLFF
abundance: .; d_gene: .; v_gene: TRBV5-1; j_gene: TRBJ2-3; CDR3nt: TGCGCCAGCAGCTTTGCAACAGGGGAGGCAGATACGCAGTATTTT; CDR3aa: CASSFATGEADTQYF
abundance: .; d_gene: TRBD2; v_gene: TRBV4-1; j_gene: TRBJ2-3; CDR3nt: TGCGCCAGCAGCCCCGTTCTAGCGGGAGGGCCTGTAACGCAGTATTTT; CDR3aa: CASSPVLAGGPVTQYF
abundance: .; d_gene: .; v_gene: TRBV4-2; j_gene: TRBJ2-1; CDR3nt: TGTGCCAGCAGCCAAGATAGACTAGACGGTAATGAGCAGTTCTTC; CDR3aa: CASSQDRLDGNEQFF
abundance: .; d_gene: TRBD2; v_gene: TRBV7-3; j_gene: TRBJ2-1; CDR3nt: TGTGCCAACGAGGGCGGACTAGCGGATTTTAAGGAGTTCTTC; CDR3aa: CANEGGLADFKEFF
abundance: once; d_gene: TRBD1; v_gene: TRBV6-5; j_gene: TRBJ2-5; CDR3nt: TGTGCCAGCAAACAGGGGGGACACCTTCAAGAGACCCAGTACTTC; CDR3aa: CASKQGGHLQETQYF
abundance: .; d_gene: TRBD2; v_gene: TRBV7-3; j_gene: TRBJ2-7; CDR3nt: TGTGCCAGCAGCTCGGGACTAGACTCCTACGAGCAGTACTTC; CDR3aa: CASSSGLDSYEQYF
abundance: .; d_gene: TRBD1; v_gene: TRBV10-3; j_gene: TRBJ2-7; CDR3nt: TGTGCCATCAGCCGAAAACAGGGGGAAGAGCAGTACTTC; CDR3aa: CAISRKQGEEQYF
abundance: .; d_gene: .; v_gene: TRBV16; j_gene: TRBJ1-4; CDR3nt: TGTGCCAGCAGCAAAATCGGACAGTCTGGGAAACTGTTTTTT; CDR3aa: CASSKIGQSGKLFF
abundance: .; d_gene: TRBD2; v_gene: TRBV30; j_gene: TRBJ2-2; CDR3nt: TGTGCCTGGAGTAACCCAGCGGGAGGGCGTACCGGGGAGCTGTTTTTT; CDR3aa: CAWSNPAGGRTGELFF
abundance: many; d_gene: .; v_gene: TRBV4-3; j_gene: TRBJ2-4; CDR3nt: TGCGCCAGCAGCCGTAACCTGGAGGGCTTTCAGTACTTC; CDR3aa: CASSRNLEGFQYF
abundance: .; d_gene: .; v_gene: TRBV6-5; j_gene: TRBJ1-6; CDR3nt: TGTGCCAGCAGTTACATGGGGAGCTCCTATAATTCACCCCTCCACTTT; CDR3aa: CASSYMGSSYNSPLHF
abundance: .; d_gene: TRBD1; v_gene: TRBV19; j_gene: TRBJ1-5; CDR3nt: TGTGCCAGTAGTACCTCCGGGACAGGGGGCCTCAATCAGCCCCAGCATTTT; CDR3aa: CASSTSGTGGLNQPQHF
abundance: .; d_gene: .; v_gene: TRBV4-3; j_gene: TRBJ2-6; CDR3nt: TGCGCCAGCAGCCAAGTGTTCCAATCAGGGTCTGGGGCCAACGTCCTGACTTTC; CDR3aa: CASSQVFQSGSGANVLTF
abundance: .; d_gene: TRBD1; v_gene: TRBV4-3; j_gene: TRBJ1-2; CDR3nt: TGCGCCAGCAGCCCCGGGCAGGGGGACAACTATGGCTACACCTTC; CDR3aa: CASSPGQGDNYGYTF
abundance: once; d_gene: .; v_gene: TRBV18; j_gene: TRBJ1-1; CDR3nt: TGTGCCAGCTCGTACGACAGGAGGGCTTTCTTT; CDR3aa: CASSYDRRAFF
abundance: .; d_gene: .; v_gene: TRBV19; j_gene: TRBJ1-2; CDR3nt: TGTGCCAGTAGTATAGCTGAGGGAAACTATGGCTACACCTTC; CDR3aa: CASSIAEGNYGYTF
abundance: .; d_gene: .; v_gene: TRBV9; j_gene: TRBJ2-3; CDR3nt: TGTGCCAGCAGCCCAAACCGGGGCACAGATACGCAGTATTTT; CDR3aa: CASSPNRGTDTQYF
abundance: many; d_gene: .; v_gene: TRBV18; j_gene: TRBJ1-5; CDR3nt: TGTGCCAGCTCCACGGAGGGGAATCAGCCCCAGCATTTT; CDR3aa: CASSTEGNQPQHF
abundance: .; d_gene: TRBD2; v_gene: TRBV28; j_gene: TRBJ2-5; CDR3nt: TGTGCCAGCAGTTATAGCGGGTGGGAGACCCAGTACTTC; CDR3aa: CASSYSGWETQYF
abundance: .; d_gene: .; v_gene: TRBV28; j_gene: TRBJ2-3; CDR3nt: TGTGCCAGCAGGAACCTTGAGGCGGGCACAGATACGCAGTATTTT; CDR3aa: CASRNLEAGTDTQYF
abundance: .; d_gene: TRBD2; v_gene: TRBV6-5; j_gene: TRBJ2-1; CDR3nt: TGTGCCAGCAGGATAGCGGGGGCTAGCTACAATGAGCAGTTCTTC; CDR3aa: CASRIAGASYNEQFF
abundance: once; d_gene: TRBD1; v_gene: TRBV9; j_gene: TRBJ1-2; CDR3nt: TGTGCCAGCAGCCTGGACAGGGCAGGTTATGGCTACACCTTC; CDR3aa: CASSLDRAGYGYTF
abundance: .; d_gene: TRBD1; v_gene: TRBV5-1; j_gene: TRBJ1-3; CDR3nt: TGCGCCAGTAAACTTCAGGGGGATGGAAACACCATATATTTT; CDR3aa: CASKLQGDGNTIYF
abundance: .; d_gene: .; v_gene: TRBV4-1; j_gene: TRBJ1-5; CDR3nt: TGCGCCAGCAGCTTGGGGGGGCGGGGGGCTCGCAATCAGCCCCAGCATTTT; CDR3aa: CASSLGGRGARNQPQHF
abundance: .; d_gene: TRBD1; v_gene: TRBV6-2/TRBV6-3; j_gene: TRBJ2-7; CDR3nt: TGTGCCAGCAGTCAGATACCAGCCGGGACAGGGGGTGAGCAGTACTTC; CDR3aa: CASSQIPAGTGGEQYF
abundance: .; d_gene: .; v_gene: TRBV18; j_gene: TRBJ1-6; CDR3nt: TGTGCCAGCTCGCCGGGCGGGAGAAATTCACCCCTCCACTTT; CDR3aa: CASSPGGRNSPLHF
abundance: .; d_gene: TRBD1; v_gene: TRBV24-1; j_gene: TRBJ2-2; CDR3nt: TGTGCCACCAGTGATTTAGGGACAGGGGGCACCGGGGAGCTGTTTTTT; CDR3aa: CATSDLGTGGTGELFF
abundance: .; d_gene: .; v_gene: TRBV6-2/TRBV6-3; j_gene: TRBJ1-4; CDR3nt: TGTGCCAGCAGTGGACACGGTCGCGGATCAACTAATGAAAAACTGTTTTTT; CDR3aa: CASSGHGRGSTNEKLFF
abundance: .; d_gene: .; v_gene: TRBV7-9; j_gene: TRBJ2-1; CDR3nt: TGTGCCAGCAGCTCTACTAATTGGGCCTACAATGAGCAGTTCTTC; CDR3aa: CASSSTNWAYNEQFF
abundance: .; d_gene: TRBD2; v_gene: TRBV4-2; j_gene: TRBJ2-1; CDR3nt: TGTGCCAGCAGCCATGAACTAGCGGTGAACTACAATGAGCAGTTCTTC; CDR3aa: CASSHELAVNYNEQFF
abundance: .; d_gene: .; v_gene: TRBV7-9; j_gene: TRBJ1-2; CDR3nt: TGTGCCAGCAGCTTAGGGGCAGTAGTCACCTATGGCTACACCTTC; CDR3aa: CASSLGAVVTYGYTF
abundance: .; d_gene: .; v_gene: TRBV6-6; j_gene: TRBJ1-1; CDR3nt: TGTGCCAGCAGCCCACTTAACACTGAAGCTTTCTTT; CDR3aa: CASSPLNTEAFF
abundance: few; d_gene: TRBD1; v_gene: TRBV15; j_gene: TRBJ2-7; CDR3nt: TGTGCCACCAGCACTCTCCCTGGGACAGGGAGTGAGCAGTACTTC; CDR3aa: CATSTLPGTGSEQYF
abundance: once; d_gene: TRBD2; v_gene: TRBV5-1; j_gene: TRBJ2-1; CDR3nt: TGCGCCAGCAGGGAGGGACTAGCGGGAGTGAATGAGCAGTTCTTC; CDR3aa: CASREGLAGVNEQFF
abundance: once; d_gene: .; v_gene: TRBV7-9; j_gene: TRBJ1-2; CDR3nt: TGTGCCAGCAGCTTAAACGGAGACAACTATGGCTACACCTTC; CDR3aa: CASSLNGDNYGYTF
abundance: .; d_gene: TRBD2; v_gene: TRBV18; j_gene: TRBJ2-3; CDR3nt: TGTGCCAGCTCACCACGGACTAGCGGGAGCACAGATACGCAGTATTTT; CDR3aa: CASSPRTSGSTDTQYF
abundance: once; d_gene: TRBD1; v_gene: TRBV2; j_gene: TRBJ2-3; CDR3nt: TGTGCCATTTATTTTTTTGGACAGGGGGTACCCACAGATACGCAGTATTTT; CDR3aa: CAIYFFGQGVPTDTQYF
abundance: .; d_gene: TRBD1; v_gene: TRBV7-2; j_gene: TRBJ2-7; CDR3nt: TGTGCCAGCAGCTTAGCGCCGGGACAGGCCTCCTACGAGCAGTACTTC; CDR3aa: CASSLAPGQASYEQYF
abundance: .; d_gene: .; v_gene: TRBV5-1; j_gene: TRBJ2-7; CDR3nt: TGCGCCAGCAGCTTGGCTGGAGGGGCCTACGAGCAGTACTTC; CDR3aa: CASSLAGGAYEQYF
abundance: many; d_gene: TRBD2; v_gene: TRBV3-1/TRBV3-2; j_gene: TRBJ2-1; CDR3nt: TGTGCCAGCAGCCAAGAGGGACTAGCGGGAGGTCTCAATGAGCAGTTCTTC; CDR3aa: CASSQEGLAGGLNEQFF
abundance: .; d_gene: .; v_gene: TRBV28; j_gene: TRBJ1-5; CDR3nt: TGTGCCACATCCGGGGGCAATCAGCCCCAGCATTTT; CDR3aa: CATSGGNQPQHF
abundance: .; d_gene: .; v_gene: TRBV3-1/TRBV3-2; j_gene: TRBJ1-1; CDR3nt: TGTGCCAGCACATCGGGGGGGGGCACTGAAGCTTTCTTT; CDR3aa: CASTSGGGTEAFF
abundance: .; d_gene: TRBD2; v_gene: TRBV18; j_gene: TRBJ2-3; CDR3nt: TGTGCCAGCTCACCAGGGAGCGGGAGCCCAGATACGCAGTATTTT; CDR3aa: CASSPGSGSPDTQYF
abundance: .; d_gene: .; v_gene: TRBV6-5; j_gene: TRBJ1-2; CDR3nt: TGTGCCAGCAGCTCCGACAGGCCTAAGGGCTACACCTTC; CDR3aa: CASSSDRPKGYTF
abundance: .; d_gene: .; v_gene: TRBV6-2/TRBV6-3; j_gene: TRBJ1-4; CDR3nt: TGTGCCAGCAGCCCTCACAAGTTTGCAACTAATGAAAAACTGTTTTTT; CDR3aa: CASSPHKFATNEKLFF